Presented here are 16 T cell receptor beta chains from one specimen sequenced in a study of T cells in Graves' hyperthyroidism and ophthalmopathy. RNA transcripts yielded amplified TCR beta CDR3 regions. Researchers ran a first-round RT-PCR on the TCR CDR3 using the HTBI primer set. TCRdb called the multiplex PCR reads again in MiXCR, with one record for every CDR3 protein. The sample shows fewer than 750,000 distinct CDR3 sequences, around 15% of them seen only once. The sequencing input was blood. These receptors all stem from a woman between 50 and 59 years old with Graves' ophthalmopathy.

On this clonotype itself: The junction departs from the called germline gene at one end, perhaps through a read error. This chain joins TRBV20-1 and TRBJ2-6, with D possibly being TRBD1 (5 bases). The CDR3 is 19 residues long. Germline V gene lookup returns CDR1 DFQATT and CDR2 SNEGSKA (reference sequence). The DNA for the CDR3 is TGCAGTTCACAGGATAAGGACCCACAGAAAATTTCTGGCGCCAACGTCCTGACTTTC. It encodes CSSQDKDPQKISGANVLTF.

The chain employs TRBV28 and TRBJ2-4; the D is unclear. The V end was cut by 4 bases, the J end by 5 bases, with 12 bases between. The CDR3 loop spans 14 amino acids. CDR1 and CDR2 (germline): MDHEN, SYDVKM. CDR3: CASSYDGRQNIQYF. The CDR3 nucleotides read TGTGCCAGCAGTTACGACGGCAGACAAAACATTCAGTACTTC.

The chain couples TRBV28 to TRBJ2-7; D remains ambiguous. Germline loops: CDR1 MDHEN, CDR2 SYDVKM. This CDR3 region has 13 residues. With 7 bases removed from V and 1 base from J, the gap between germline ends came to 11 bases. CDR3 protein: CASMRRLSYEQYF. DNA of the CDR3: TGTGCCAGCATGAGAAGGCTATCCTACGAGCAGTACTTC.

This chain uses TRBV6-1 with TRBJ1-2; D call uncertain. This CDR3 is built from 16 residues. CDR1 MNHNS and CDR2 SASEGT come from the germline V gene. V dropped 7 bases and J dropped 4 bases, with 22 bases sitting between them. The CDR3 here is CASTQPPGQYTYGYTF. In DNA form, the CDR3 reads TGTGCCAGCACCCAACCGCCCGGGCAGTACACCTATGGCTACACCTTC.

This clonotype was recorded at least ten times. The J gene is TRBJ1-2, the V gene TRBV28; no clear D gene. Germline assignment: CDR1 MDHEN and CDR2 SYDVKM. This CDR3 is 13 amino acids long. V lost 2 bases to trimming and J lost 10 bases, with 14 bases between them. CDR3 in amino acids: CASSLRPGVDYTF. CDR3 coding DNA: TGTGCCAGCAGTTTAAGACCGGGTGTGGACTACACCTTC.

This clonotype has ten or more counts. The chain links TRBV28 to TRBJ1-2; TRBD1 matches at 8 bases. The J segment lost 7 bases and the V segment lost 6 bases, leaving 10 bases of the junction unmatched. There are 14 residues in the CDR3. In germline, CDR1 is MDHEN, CDR2 SYDVKM. The CDR3 loop is CASSTPQGALGYTF. Here the CDR3 DNA reads TGTGCCAGCAGCACCCCTCAGGGGGCGCTTGGCTACACCTTC.

The chain is built from TRBV6-2 or TRBV6-3 and TRBJ2-2, with D unresolved. Germline-derived CDR1 and CDR2 are MNHEY and SVGEGT. The CDR3 length is 15 residues. Trimming removed 0 bases at V and 7 bases at J, with 12 bases between. In DNA, the CDR3 is TGTGCCAGCAGTTACTCGATTCGGCCGGTCGGGGAGCTGTTTTTT. Translated: CASSYSIRPVGELFF.

The V and J genes are TRBV5-1 and TRBJ2-7, with 10 bases matching TRBD2. Germline V gene lookup returns CDR1 SGHRS and CDR2 YFSETQ. V was pared by 4 bases and J by 2 bases, with 3 bases of the junction left unmatched. The length of the CDR3 is 14 residues. CDR3: CASSTGTSAYEQYF. In DNA form, the CDR3 reads TGCGCCAGCAGCACGGGGACTAGCGCCTACGAGCAGTACTTC.

This rearrangement joins TRBV12-3 or TRBV12-4 to TRBJ1-3; TRBD1 aligns across 9 bases. This CDR3 is 15 amino acids long. Trimming cost V 5 bases and J 5 bases; bases outside gene matches: 7. CDR3 in DNA: TGTGCCAGCAGTCCCCGGACAGGGGCCAGAAACACCATATATTTT. It is translated as CASSPRTGARNTIYF.

This clonotype was counted at least ten times. V is TRBV29-1 and J is TRBJ2-1; a possible D gene is TRBD2 (6 bases). Per the germline V gene, CDR1 is SQVTM and CDR2 is ANQGSEA. V lost 5 bases and J lost 7, with 9 bases in between. The CDR3 is 11 amino acids. CDR3 sequence reads: CSVRLVNEQFF. In DNA, the CDR3 is TGCAGCGTTAGACTAGTGAATGAGCAGTTCTTC.

This clonotype came up many times. The chain employs TRBV3-1 and TRBJ2-5; D gene ambiguous. Germline CDR1 LGHDT, CDR2 YNNKEL (reference sequence). This CDR3 has 14 amino acids. The V and J ends lost 1 base and 5 bases respectively, with 11 bases between them. CDR3 sequence (DNA): TGTGCCAGCAGCCAAGCGTTGGTCCGGGAGACCCAGTACTTC. Amino acids: CASSQALVRETQYF.

Details on this clonotype: The junction shows a germline mismatch at one end, possibly a read error. V gene TRBV20-1 combines with J gene TRBJ2-6; TRBD2 might be the D (6 bases). CDR1 and CDR2 from the germline V gene are DFQATT and SNEGSKA (reference sequence). The CDR3 spans 14 residues. The CDR3 DNA reads as TGCAGTGCCGGGGGATCCCCTGGGGCCAACGTCCCGACTTTC. This gives the protein CSAGGSPGANVPTF.

This clonotype was seen more than once but under ten times. This chain joins TRBV6-1 and TRBJ1-4; tentative D call: TRBD1 (5 bases). Germline V gives CDR1 MNHNS, CDR2 SASEGT. CDR3 length: 15 residues. V shed 5 bases and J shed 5 bases, with 15 bases lying between them. The CDR3 bases are TGTGCCAGCAGTTCAACCCGGGACGGGAATGAAAAACTGTTTTTT. Protein: CASSSTRDGNEKLFF.

This clonotype was observed many times. This chain connects TRBV6-6 to TRBJ2-1; D may correspond to TRBD1 or TRBD2 (5 bases each). The germline V gene has CDR1 MNHNY and CDR2 SVGAGI (reference sequence). The CDR3 covers 18 residues. V gave up 0 bases and J gave up 0 bases, with 15 bases separating them. The CDR3 nucleotides are TGTGCCAGCAGTTACTCGAGGGACGAAGTAAGCTCCTACAATGAGCAGTTCTTC. Translating gives CASSYSRDEVSSYNEQFF.

This clonotype came up many times. This chain joins TRBV7-2 and TRBJ2-3, with 8 bases lining up with TRBD1. This CDR3 has 15 residues. Germline lookup yields CDR1 SGHTA and CDR2 FQGNSA. Unmatched junction bases numbered 4, after V lost 1 base and J lost 4 bases. For the CDR3, the DNA is TGTGCCAGCAGCTTAGGACAGGGGATGGCAGATACGCAGTATTTT. It specifies CASSLGQGMADTQYF.

This clonotype was detected only a few times. The rearrangement joins TRBV7-9 to TRBJ1-1; a weak D match, TRBD1 (6 bases). This CDR3 comprises 13 residues. V lost 11 bases, J lost 1 base, and 14 bases lay in between. Germline CDR1 is SEHNR and CDR2 is FQNEAQ (reference sequence). In DNA, the CDR3 is TGTGCCGGTACAGGGTTGGGGAACACTGAAGCTTTCTTT. Translated, it gives CAGTGLGNTEAFF.